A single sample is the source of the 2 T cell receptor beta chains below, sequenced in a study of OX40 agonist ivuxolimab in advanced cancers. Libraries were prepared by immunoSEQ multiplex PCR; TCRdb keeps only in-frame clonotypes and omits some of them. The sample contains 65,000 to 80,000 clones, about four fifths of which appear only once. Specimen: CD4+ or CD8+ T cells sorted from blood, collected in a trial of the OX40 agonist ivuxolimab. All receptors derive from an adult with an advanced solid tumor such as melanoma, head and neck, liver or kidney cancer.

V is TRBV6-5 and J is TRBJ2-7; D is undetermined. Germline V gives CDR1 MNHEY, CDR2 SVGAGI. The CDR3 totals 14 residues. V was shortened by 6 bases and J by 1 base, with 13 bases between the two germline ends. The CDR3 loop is CASSDRVGSYEQYF. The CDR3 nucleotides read TGTGCCAGCAGCGACCGGGTGGGATCCTACGAGCAGTACTTC.

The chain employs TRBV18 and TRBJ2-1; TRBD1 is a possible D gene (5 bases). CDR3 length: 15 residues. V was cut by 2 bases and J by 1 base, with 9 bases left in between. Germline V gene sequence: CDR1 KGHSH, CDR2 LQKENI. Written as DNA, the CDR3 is TGTGCCAGCTCACCAGTCAGGGAATCCTACAATGAGCAGTTCTTC. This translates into CASSPVRESYNEQFF.